The rows below give T cell receptor beta chains drawn from one sample of a study of T cell responses to AZD1222 COVID-19 vaccine. Sequencing was performed with immunoSEQ multiplex PCR; in TCRdb, only in-frame clones are kept and a portion is missing. Of 95,000 to 150,000 clones listed, about 90% are singletons. Here the sequenced sample was peripheral blood, taken 28 days after the second AZD1222 dose. The receptors originated from an adult who received the AZD1222 COVID-19 vaccine. Both conserved end residues are part of each CDR3. Fields, in order: J gene, V gene, D gene, clone size, CDR3 protein, CDR3 DNA. D genes are given only for firm matches. Not all rows give a size; the values are once, few, many and, for expanded clones, a class.

>TRBJ2-3|TRBV28|.|.
CASQEGGAFTDTQYF
TGTGCCAGCCAAGAGGGGGGCGCCTTCACAGATACGCAGTATTTT
>TRBJ2-1|TRBV12-5|TRBD2|.
CASGLVLSGGGREEQFF
TGTGCTAGTGGTTTGGTATTAAGCGGGGGGGGCCGGGAAGAGCAGTTCTTC
>TRBJ2-5|TRBV7-2|.|.
CASSLLGRWAGARQETQYF
TGTGCCAGCAGCTTATTGGGCCGGTGGGCGGGGGCCCGCCAAGAGACCCAGTACTTC
>TRBJ1-1|TRBV5-1|.|.
CASSRGQGIADTEAFF
TGCGCCAGCAGCCGCGGGCAGGGCATTGCGGACACTGAAGCTTTCTTT
>TRBJ1-2|TRBV6-5|TRBD1|.
CASSGPSGQGYGYTF
TGTGCCAGCAGCGGACCTAGCGGACAGGGGTATGGCTACACCTTC
>TRBJ2-2|TRBV27|.|.
CASSLGRPNTGELFF
TGTGCCAGCAGTTTAGGCAGACCGAACACCGGGGAGCTGTTTTTT
>TRBJ2-7|TRBV19|.|.
CASSRSFSSASSYEQYF
TGTGCCAGTAGTAGGTCCTTCTCTAGCGCAAGCTCCTACGAGCAGTACTTC
>TRBJ1-2|TRBV2|TRBD1|.
CASRIGTGGTYGYTF
TGTGCCAGCAGGATAGGGACAGGGGGTACCTATGGCTACACCTTC
>TRBJ2-5|TRBV7-2|TRBD2|.
CASRTGTSGPQYF
TGTGCCAGCAGAACCGGGACTAGCGGGCCCCAGTACTTC
>TRBJ1-2|TRBV19|.|.
CASSMWQDHSYGYTF
TGTGCCAGTAGTATGTGGCAGGATCATTCCTATGGCTACACCTTC
>TRBJ1-1|TRBV19|TRBD1|.
CASSIDARGDTEAFF
TGTGCCAGTAGTATAGATGCCAGGGGGGACACTGAAGCTTTCTTT
>TRBJ2-5|TRBV3-1/TRBV3-2|.|.
CASSQKFHQYF
TGTGCCAGCAGCCAAAAATTTCACCAGTACTTC
>TRBJ2-6|TRBV5-5|.|.
CASSEQGTYSGANVLTF
TGTGCCAGTTCCGAACAGGGAACTTACTCTGGGGCCAACGTCCTGACTTTC
>TRBJ1-5|TRBV6-1|.|.
CASSGPGRSSNSNQPQHF
TGTGCCAGCAGTGGCCCGGGACGCAGCAGTAATAGCAATCAGCCCCAGCATTTT
>TRBJ2-4|TRBV2|TRBD2|once
CASSELGGLAGVNIQYF
TGTGCCAGCAGCGAGCTGGGAGGACTAGCGGGAGTAAACATTCAGTACTTC